The T cell receptor (beta chain) described here comes from a study of CD8+CD57+ T cells in acquired aplastic anemia. Study details: Sequencing produced an average of about 10.8 million reads per healthy donor for CD4+ cells.

This clonotype was observed once. The antigen remains unidentified. Whole-study results and caveats: For CD8+ Simpson's diversity, patients and controls showed no significant difference.

Genomic DNA acted as the template from which TCR beta VDJ combination and CDR3 sequence profiling were carried out. TCRdb redid the calling of the reads with MiXCR, one entry per CDR3 protein. Of about 200,000 distinct CDR3 sequences listed, approximately 35% are singletons. Germline V CDR1 and CDR2: MGHDK, SYGVNS. The J segment lost 8 bases and the V segment lost 8 bases, leaving 15 bases of the junction unmatched. There are 16 residues in the CDR3. V is TRBV25-1 and J is TRBJ1-2, with 12 bases fitting TRBD1. Material for sequencing was sorted CD4+, CD8+, or CD8+CD57+ T cells (not recorded which) from PBMCs. This TCR was sampled from a human donor in good health, serving as a control. CDR3 residues: CASRPTGTGGDLGYTF. The CDR3 DNA reads as TGTGCCAGCCGACCCACCGGGACAGGGGGCGATCTGGGCTACACCTTC.